This TCR beta chain appears in the sequencing data of a study of cytomegalovirus exposure and HLA in healthy donors. Background on the study: Of a few hundred genotyped donors, 75% to 90% grouped in the Caucasian-associated ancestry cluster. Study results and limitations: Follow-up analysis found HLA locus-dependent TCR association rates, highest for DRB1 and lowest for HLA-C. TCR beta V- and J-gene trimming, according to a later analysis, was linked to a missense DCLRE1C variant.

For this clone: No antigen is known for it.

Germline values: CDR1 MDHEN, CDR2 SYDVKM. This CDR3 is 14 amino acids long. V lost 5 bases to trimming and J lost 2 bases; unmatched junction nucleotides: 6. A multiplex PCR was run with 60 Vbeta primers and 13 Jbeta primers. The table came from immunoSEQ multiplex PCR; TCRdb's copy has only in-frame clones and leaves some out. The top ten hold less than 3.5% of the sample, which has 200,000 to 250,000 clones, 77% seen once. Sequences were obtained from PBMCs. This TCR was recovered from a woman between 55 and 75 years old in good health and CMV-seropositive. This chain joins TRBV28 and TRBJ2-7; 7 bases match TRBD1. Here the CDR3 DNA reads TGTGCCAGCAGTCCCCTCGACAGGGCCTACGAGCAGTACTTC. The encoded protein is CASSPLDRAYEQYF.